The clone carrying this TCR beta chain occurred many times. Its antigen is undetermined. The entry originates in a study of response to subunit inactivated influenza vaccine. Study findings and constraints: Authors suggested few new T cells are recruited by each seasonal influenza vaccination.

A single record per CDR3 protein comes from TCRdb applying MiXCR to the RT-PCR reads. This sample has hundreds of thousands of distinct CDR3 sequences, with approximately 10% found just once. Germline assignment: CDR1 LGHNA and CDR2 YNFKEQ. This CDR3 contains 15 residues. Germline trimming cut 4 bases from V and 1 base from J; bases unmatched to any gene: 4. V is TRBV4-2 and J is TRBJ1-1; TRBD1 aligns across 9 bases. The clonotype was recovered from a man between 50 and 59 years old who received an inactivated influenza vaccine. Sequencing was performed on PBMCs from blood, taken 45 days after vaccination. This CDR3 reads CASSPQGQGNTEAFF. CDR3 nucleotide sequence: TGTGCCAGCAGCCCCCAGGGACAGGGGAACACTGAAGCTTTCTTT.